The 24 T cell receptor beta chains below come from one sample, sequenced in a study of memory CD4+ T cells and cytomegalovirus serostatus. The sort gate was single viable CD3+CD4+CD8-CD45RO+ cells for memory CD4+ T cells. Assay used: immunoSEQ multiplex PCR; TCRdb lists only in-frame clones, some missing. This table has approximately 46,000 clones, around four fifths appearing once. The sample taken for sequencing was memory CD4+ T cells from blood. These receptors originate from an adult in good health and CMV-seronegative.

The V call is TRBV7-9, the J call TRBJ2-7; 9 bases are a match to TRBD2. Germline CDR1 and CDR2: SEHNR and FQNEAQ (reference sequence). V shed 4 bases, J shed 2 bases, and the junction held 9 bases outside the gene matches. This CDR3 has 16 residues. CDR3 residues: CASSSTRPSGAYEQYF. The CDR3 DNA is TGTGCCAGCAGCTCCACCCGGCCTAGCGGGGCCTACGAGCAGTACTTC.

The V and J genes are TRBV11-1 and TRBJ2-2, with a tentative D call TRBD1 (8 bases). V was trimmed by 8 bases and J by 1 base, leaving 14 bases between them. The CDR3 covers 15 residues. Germline V gene lookup returns CDR1 SGHAT and CDR2 FQDESV (reference sequence). The CDR3 nucleotides are TGTGCCAGCGGGGGGGACAGGAAGAACACCGGGGAGCTGTTTTTT. It is translated as CASGGDRKNTGELFF.

The rearrangement links TRBV21-1 to TRBJ1-3. TRBV21-1 is a documented pseudogene. The CDR3 totals 15 residues. The DNA of the CDR3 is TGTGCCAGCAGCCCCACGCGCCCCTCTGGAAACACCATATATTTT. It specifies CASSPTRPSGNTIYF.

This clone rates as medium-sized. J is TRBJ1-1 and V is TRBV5-5; no firm D call. V dropped 7 bases and J dropped 6 bases, with 10 bases sitting between them. Germline values: CDR1 SGHKS, CDR2 YYEKEE (reference sequence). This CDR3 contains 11 residues. The CDR3 region has the DNA TGTGCCAGCGGGATGTGGGCTGAAGCTTTCTTT. Translated: CASGMWAEAFF. Full variable domain (remainder filled in from reference TRBV5-5 and TRBJ1-1): DAGVTQSPTHLIKTRGQQVTLRCSPISGHKSVSWYQQVLGQGPQFIFQYYEKEERGRGNFPDRFSARQFPNYSSELNVNALLLGDSALYLCASGMWAEAFFGQGTRLTVV.

This rearrangement joins TRBV6-5 to TRBJ1-6; D perhaps matches TRBD1 (5 bases). The CDR3 runs 15 residues. The V end was cut by 5 bases, the J end by 7 bases, with 15 bases between. Germline loops: CDR1 MNHEY, CDR2 SVGAGI. The CDR3 DNA reads as TGTGCCAGCAGTCGGTTGGAGGGGCGGAATTCACCCCTCCACTTT. This translates into CASSRLEGRNSPLHF.

V is TRBV19 and J is TRBJ1-6; weak D call: TRBD1 (6 bases). Trimming removed 3 bases at V and 7 bases at J, with 19 bases between. The CDR3 runs 17 residues. Germline CDR1 is LNHDA and CDR2 is SQIVND (reference sequence). The CDR3 spells CASSIGSGAGNNSPLHF. In nucleotides, the CDR3 is TGTGCCAGTAGTATCGGTTCAGGGGCAGGGAACAATTCACCCCTCCACTTT. Looking up the rest from reference TRBV19 and TRBJ1-6 gives the full variable domain: DGGITQSPKYLFRKEGQNVTLSCEQNLNHDAMYWYRQDPGQGLRLIYYSQIVNDFQKGDIAEGYSVSREKKESFPLTVTSAQKNPTAFYLCASSIGSGAGNNSPLHFGNGTRLTVT.

This chain joins TRBV27 and TRBJ2-7, with 7 nucleotides matching TRBD2. CDR3 size: 15 residues. CDR1 is MNHEY and CDR2 is SMNVEV in the germline V gene (reference sequence). J gave up 3 bases and V 5 bases, and 10 bases lay outside the gene matches. CDR3 amino acids: CASSPVGRAGYEQYF. The CDR3 DNA is TGTGCCAGCAGTCCCGTTGGGAGGGCGGGCTACGAGCAGTACTTC.

This rearrangement joins TRBV5-4 to TRBJ2-5; 11 bases agree with TRBD2. Germline-derived CDR1 and CDR2 are SGHNT and YYREEE (reference sequence). This CDR3 is 18 amino acids long. J was trimmed by 3 bases and V by 3 bases; bases with no gene match: 13. The CDR3 sequence: CASSSLRDFSGGEETQYF. The DNA of the CDR3 is TGTGCCAGCAGCTCCCTTCGCGATTTTAGCGGGGGGGAAGAGACCCAGTACTTC. Variable domain in full (rest from reference TRBV5-4 and TRBJ2-5): ETGVTQSPTHLIKTRGQQVTLRCSSQSGHNTVSWYQQALGQGPQFIFQYYREEENGRGNFPPRFSGLQFPNYSSELNVNALELDDSALYLCASSSLRDFSGGEETQYFGPGTRLLVL.

The V and J genes are TRBV5-1 and TRBJ2-7, with 8 bases aligning to TRBD1. The CDR3 totals 14 residues. CDR1 and CDR2 from the germline V gene are SGHRS and YFSETQ. Trimming cost V 4 bases and J 4 bases; bases outside gene matches: 7. The CDR3 DNA follows: TGCGCCAGCAGCCAGGTGCAGGGGGCGTACGAGCAGTACTTC. Its translation: CASSQVQGAYEQYF.

This sequence joins TRBV11-2 and TRBJ2-1, with TRBD2 matching 7 bases. The junction had 7 bases not matched to a gene; V was cut back by 5 bases and J by 9 bases. The germline gives CDR1 SGHAT, CDR2 FQNNGV. The length of the CDR3 is 13 residues. This CDR3 is CASSERLASEQFF. Here the CDR3 DNA reads TGTGCCAGCAGCGAGCGACTAGCTAGTGAGCAGTTCTTC.

This chain joins TRBV21-1 and TRBJ2-7; the D call of TRBD2 is as the table states it, not checked on the DNA. TRBV21-1 is labeled a pseudogene. CDR3 length: 16 amino acids. The CDR3 DNA reads as TGTGCCAGCAGCAATCAACTAGCGGGGGCCTCCTACGAGCAGTACTTC. It is translated as CASSNQLAGASYEQYF.

This clone turned up a few times. V gene TRBV12-5 combines with J gene TRBJ2-1; TRBD2 agrees at 7 bases. The CDR3 is 15 residues long. The ends lost 6 bases at V and 0 bases at J; junction bases unmatched: 5. CDR1 is LGHNT, CDR2 FRNRAP, per germline. CDR3 nucleotides: TGTGCTAGTGGCCAAAGCGGGGCCTCCTACAATGAGCAGTTCTTC. Translation: CASGQSGASYNEQFF.

This clone appeared a single time. V is TRBV20-1 and J is TRBJ2-1; TRBD1 or TRBD2 may be the D gene (5 bases each). V was trimmed by 8 bases and J by 6 bases, leaving 11 bases between them. CDR3 length: 11 amino acids. Germline V gives CDR1 DFQATT, CDR2 SNEGSKA (reference sequence). The CDR3, as DNA: TGCAGTCCCCTTGGGGGCAATGAGCAGTTCTTC. Its protein is CSPLGGNEQFF.

V gene TRBV7-8 combines with J gene TRBJ1-4; tentatively, D is TRBD1 (6 bases). The CDR3 extends over 15 amino acids. The germline V gene encodes CDR1 SGHVS and CDR2 FQNEAQ. The V and J ends lost 4 bases and 0 bases respectively, with 9 bases between them. CDR3 sequence reads: CASSYRTATNEKLFF. The CDR3 region has the DNA TGTGCCAGCAGCTATAGGACAGCAACTAATGAAAAACTGTTTTTT.

V is TRBV19 and J is TRBJ2-2, with D tentatively TRBD1 or TRBD2 (6 bases each). The V end lost 5 bases, the J end lost 0 bases, and 13 bases lay between the germline ends. The length of the CDR3 is 16 residues. Germline V gives CDR1 LNHDA, CDR2 SQIVND (reference sequence). The CDR3 DNA reads as TGTGCCAGTAGTTTCGGACGGGGGCCGAACACCGGGGAGCTGTTTTTT. Residues: CASSFGRGPNTGELFF. The variable domain in full, completed from reference TRBV19 and TRBJ2-2, reads DGGITQSPKYLFRKEGQNVTLSCEQNLNHDAMYWYRQDPGQGLRLIYYSQIVNDFQKGDIAEGYSVSREKKESFPLTVTSAQKNPTAFYLCASSFGRGPNTGELFFGEGSRLTVL.

The rearrangement links TRBV7-2 to TRBJ1-1; D possibly corresponds to TRBD1 (6 bases). Germline CDR1 is SGHTA and CDR2 is FQGNSA. Deletions cut 0 bases from V and 7 bases from J, with 15 bases between. The CDR3 is 15 residues long. The CDR3 bases are TGTGCCAGCAGCTTAGCGTCTCGGGGGGCAGGTGAAGCTTTCTTT. It specifies CASSLASRGAGEAFF.

The chain employs TRBV4-1 and TRBJ2-5; TRBD2 agrees at 8 bases. The CDR3 is made up of 15 amino acids. The germline CDR1 and CDR2 sequences are MGHRA and YSYEKL. V shed 4 bases, J shed 3 bases, and the junction held 7 bases outside the gene matches. The CDR3 DNA reads TGCGCCAGCAGCCCTGACGGGGGGGGAGAAGAGACCCAGTACTTC. Translated: CASSPDGGGEETQYF.

The chain combines TRBV2 with TRBJ2-3; D perhaps matches TRBD1 (6 bases). The CDR3 has 14 residues. The germline gives CDR1 SNHLY, CDR2 FYNNEI. The ends were cut back, 5 bases at V and 4 bases at J, with 13 bases in the middle. CDR3: CASSYRDFADTQYF. Written as DNA, the CDR3 is TGTGCCAGCAGTTACAGGGATTTCGCAGATACGCAGTATTTT.

This clone has more than one count but fewer than ten. The rearrangement uses TRBV4-2 and TRBJ2-5; D is undetermined. The CDR3 is 13 residues long. The germline V gene encodes CDR1 LGHNA and CDR2 YNFKEQ. V lost 5 bases, J lost 1 base, and 8 bases lay in between. This CDR3 reads CASSSLGQETQYF. The DNA of the CDR3 is TGTGCCAGCAGCAGTCTAGGCCAAGAGACCCAGTACTTC.

This clone was picked up one time. This rearrangement joins TRBV7-2 to TRBJ1-1; no clear D. V was clipped by 1 base and J by 6 bases, with 12 bases between them. Germline V CDR1 and CDR2: SGHTA, FQGNSA. The CDR3 runs 14 residues. The CDR3 sequence is CASSLVTRMSEAFF. DNA for the CDR3: TGTGCCAGCAGCTTAGTTACAAGGATGTCTGAAGCTTTCTTT.

J is TRBJ1-2 and V is TRBV4-2; unclear D gene. V lost 3 bases to trimming and J lost 8 bases, with 13 bases between them. CDR3 length equals 13 residues. Germline values: CDR1 LGHNA, CDR2 YNFKEQ. For the CDR3, the DNA is TGTGCCAGCAGCCAGGGTTCCGGAGAGGGCTACACCTTC. Protein: CASSQGSGEGYTF.

The chain recombines TRBV6-1 with TRBJ1-2; tentatively, D is TRBD1 (5 bases). The germline CDR1 and CDR2 sequences are MNHNS and SASEGT. The CDR3 is 17 residues long. Trimming pared 0 bases from V and 2 bases from J, leaving 16 bases between. The CDR3 sequence: CASSEAFRGIINYGYTF. DNA of the CDR3: TGTGCCAGCAGTGAAGCGTTTCGGGGGATCATCAACTATGGCTACACCTTC.

As concerns this clone: This sample includes further DNA sequences coding for the same CDR3. The J gene is TRBJ1-3, the V gene TRBV30; a possible D gene is TRBD1 (5 bases). Trimming cost V 2 bases and J 1 base, with 12 bases left between them. The germline V gene encodes CDR1 GTSNPN and CDR2 SVGIG (reference sequence). The CDR3 sequence is 15 residues long. CDR3 DNA: TGTGCCTGGAGTCGTGACAGCGGATCTGGAAACACCATATATTTT. This codes for CAWSRDSGSGNTIYF. The variable domain in full, completed from reference TRBV30 and TRBJ1-3, reads SQTIHQWPATLVQPVGSPLSLECTVEGTSNPNLYWYRQAAGRGLQLLFYSVGIGQISSEVPQNLSASRPQDRQFILSSKKLLLSDSGFYLCAWSRDSGSGNTIYFGEGSWLTVV.

The chain has TRBV2 and TRBJ1-5; 8 bases match TRBD1. CDR1 and CDR2 from the germline V gene are SNHLY and FYNNEI. V dropped 6 bases and J dropped 4; count of bases not matched to a gene: 8. CDR3 length: 15 residues. The CDR3 spells CASSLTGDRNQPQHF. CDR3 in DNA: TGTGCCAGCAGCCTGACAGGGGATCGGAATCAGCCCCAGCATTTT.